This TCR beta chain originates from a study of blood T cell repertoires in COVID-19. Profiled with immunoSEQ multiplex PCR; TCRdb holds only in-frame clones, not every one. The table lists about 200,000 clones, 89% of them singletons. Participants spanned ages roughly 18 to 95 years and resided in over 20 US areas. The length of the CDR3 is 15 residues. Losses at the gene ends were 2 bases for V and 5 bases for J; bases not matched to a gene: 7. From germline, CDR1 is SGDLS and CDR2 YYNGEE. The sample comprised PBMCs or T cells enriched from blood (not recorded which). The chain employs TRBV9 and TRBJ2-7; 10 positions match TRBD1. This clonotype originated in a woman between 18 and 29 years old who had recovered from COVID-19. The CDR3 sequence: CASSVAGTGVHEQYF. The CDR3 bases are TGTGCCAGCAGCGTGGCCGGGACAGGGGTCCACGAGCAGTACTTC.